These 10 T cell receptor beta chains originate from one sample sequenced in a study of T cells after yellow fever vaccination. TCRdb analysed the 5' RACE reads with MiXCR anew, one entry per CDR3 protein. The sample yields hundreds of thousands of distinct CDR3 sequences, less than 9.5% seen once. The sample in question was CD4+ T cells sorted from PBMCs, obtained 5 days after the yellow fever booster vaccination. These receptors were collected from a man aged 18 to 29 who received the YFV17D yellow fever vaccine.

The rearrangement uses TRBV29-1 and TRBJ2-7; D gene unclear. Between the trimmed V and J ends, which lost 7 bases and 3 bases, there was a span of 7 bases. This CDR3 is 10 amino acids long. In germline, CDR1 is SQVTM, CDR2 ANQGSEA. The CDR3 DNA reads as TGCAGCGCCTCAGACTACGAGCAGTACTTC. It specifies CSASDYEQYF.

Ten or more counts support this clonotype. The CDR3 coding sequence is TGTGCCAGCAGCCGACAGGGTTCCACTGAAGCTTTCTTT. Translating gives CASSRQGSTEAFF. This rearrangement joins TRBV7-9 to TRBJ1-1; 7 nucleotides line up with TRBD1. Germline V gene data show CDR1 as SEHNR and CDR2 as FQNEAQ (reference sequence). With 5 bases clipped from V and 4 bases from J, the junction kept 4 bases outside the gene matches. This CDR3 contains 13 residues.

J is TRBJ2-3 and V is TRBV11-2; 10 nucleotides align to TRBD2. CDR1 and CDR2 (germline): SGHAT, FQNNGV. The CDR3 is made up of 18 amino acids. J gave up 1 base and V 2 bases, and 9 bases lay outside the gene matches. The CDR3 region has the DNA TGTGCCAGCAGCTTAAGGGTTGGGACTAGCGTCGGCACAGATACGCAGTATTTT. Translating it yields CASSLRVGTSVGTDTQYF.

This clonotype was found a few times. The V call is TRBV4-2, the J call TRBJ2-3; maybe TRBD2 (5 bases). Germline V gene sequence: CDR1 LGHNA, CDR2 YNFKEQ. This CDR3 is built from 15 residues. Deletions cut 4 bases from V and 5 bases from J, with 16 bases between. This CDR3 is CASSPTGTRGDTQYF. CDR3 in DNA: TGTGCCAGCAGCCCGACGGGAACCCGTGGAGATACGCAGTATTTT.

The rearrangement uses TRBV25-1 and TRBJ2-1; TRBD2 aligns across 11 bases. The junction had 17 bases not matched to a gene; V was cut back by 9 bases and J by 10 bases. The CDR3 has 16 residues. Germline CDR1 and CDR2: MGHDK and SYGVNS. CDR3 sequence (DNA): TGTGCCAGTCGAAGGGGCCAGACTAGCGGGGTGGAGGAGCAGTTCTTC. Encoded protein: CASRRGQTSGVEEQFF.

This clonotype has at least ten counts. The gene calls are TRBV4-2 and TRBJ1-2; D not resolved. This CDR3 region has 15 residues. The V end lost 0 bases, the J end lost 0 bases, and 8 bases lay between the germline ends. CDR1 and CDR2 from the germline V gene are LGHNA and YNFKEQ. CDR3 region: CASSQEDVSNYGYTF. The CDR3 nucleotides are TGTGCCAGCAGCCAAGAGGACGTCTCTAACTATGGCTACACCTTC.

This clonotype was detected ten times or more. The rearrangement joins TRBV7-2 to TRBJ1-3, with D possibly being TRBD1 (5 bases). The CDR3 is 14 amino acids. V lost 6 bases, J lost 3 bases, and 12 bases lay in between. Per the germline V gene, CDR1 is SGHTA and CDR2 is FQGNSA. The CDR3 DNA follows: TGTGCCAGCAGTCAGAGGGGTGATGGAAACACCATATATTTT. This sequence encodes CASSQRGDGNTIYF.

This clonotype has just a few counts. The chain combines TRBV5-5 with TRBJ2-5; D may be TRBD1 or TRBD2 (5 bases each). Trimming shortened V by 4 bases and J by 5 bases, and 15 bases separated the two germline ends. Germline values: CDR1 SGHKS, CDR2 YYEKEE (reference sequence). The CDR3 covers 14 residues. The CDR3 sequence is CASSPPGAGETQYF. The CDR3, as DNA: TGTGCCAGCAGCCCACCCGGGGCCGGTGAGACCCAGTACTTC.

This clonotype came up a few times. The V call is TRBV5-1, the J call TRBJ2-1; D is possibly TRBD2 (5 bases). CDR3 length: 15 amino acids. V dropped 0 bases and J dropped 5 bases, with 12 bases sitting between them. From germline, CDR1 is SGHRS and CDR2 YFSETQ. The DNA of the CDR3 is TGCGCCAGCAGCTTGGCCCGGGAAACACACAATGAGCAGTTCTTC. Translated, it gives CASSLARETHNEQFF.

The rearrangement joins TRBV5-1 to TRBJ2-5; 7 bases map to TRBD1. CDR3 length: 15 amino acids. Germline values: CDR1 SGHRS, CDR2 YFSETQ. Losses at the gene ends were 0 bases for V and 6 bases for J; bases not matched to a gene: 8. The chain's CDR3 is CASSLEDRSWKTQYF. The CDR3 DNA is TGCGCCAGCAGCTTGGAGGACAGGAGCTGGAAGACCCAGTACTTC.